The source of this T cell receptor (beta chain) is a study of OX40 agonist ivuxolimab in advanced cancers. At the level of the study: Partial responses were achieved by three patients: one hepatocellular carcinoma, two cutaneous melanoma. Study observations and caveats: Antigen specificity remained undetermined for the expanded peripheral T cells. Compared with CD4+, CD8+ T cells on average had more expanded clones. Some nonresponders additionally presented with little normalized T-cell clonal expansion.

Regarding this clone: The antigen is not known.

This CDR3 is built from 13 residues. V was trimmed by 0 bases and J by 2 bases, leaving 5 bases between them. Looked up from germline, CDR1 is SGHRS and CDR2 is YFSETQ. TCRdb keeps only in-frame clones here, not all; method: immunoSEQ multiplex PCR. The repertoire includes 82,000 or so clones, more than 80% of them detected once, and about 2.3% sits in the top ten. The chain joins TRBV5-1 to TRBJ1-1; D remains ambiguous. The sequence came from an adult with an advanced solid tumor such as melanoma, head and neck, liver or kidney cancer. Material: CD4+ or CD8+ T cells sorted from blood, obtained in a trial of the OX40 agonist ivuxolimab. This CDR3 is CASSLEVNTEAFF. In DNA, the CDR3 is TGCGCCAGCAGCTTGGAGGTAAACACTGAAGCTTTCTTT. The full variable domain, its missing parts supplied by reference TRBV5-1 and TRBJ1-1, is KAGVTQTPRYLIKTRGQQVTLSCSPISGHRSVSWYQQTPGQGLQFLFEYFSETQRNKGNFPGRFSGRQFSNSRSEMNVSTLELGDSALYLCASSLEVNTEAFFGQGTRLTVV.